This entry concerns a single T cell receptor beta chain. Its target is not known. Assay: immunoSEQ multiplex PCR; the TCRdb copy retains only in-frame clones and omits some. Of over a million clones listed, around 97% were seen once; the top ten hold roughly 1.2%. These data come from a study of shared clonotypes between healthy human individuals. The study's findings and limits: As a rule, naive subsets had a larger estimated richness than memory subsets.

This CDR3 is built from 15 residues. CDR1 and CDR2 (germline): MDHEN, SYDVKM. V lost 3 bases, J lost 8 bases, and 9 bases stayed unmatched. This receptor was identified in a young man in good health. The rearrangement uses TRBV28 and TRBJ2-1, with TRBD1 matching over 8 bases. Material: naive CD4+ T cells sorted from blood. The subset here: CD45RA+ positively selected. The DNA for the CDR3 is TGTGCCAGCAGTTTGGGGACAGGAGGGGCCCATGAGCAGTTCTTC. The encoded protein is CASSLGTGGAHEQFF.